These 2 T cell receptor beta chains were sequenced from one sample in a study of human T cells and chemical hapten exposure (dated by TCRdb to the early 2020s). Library generation was performed with RACE. The data were produced on a NextSeq 500. TCRdb reran the public reads through fastp at Q25 and MiXCR, keeping productive beta chains. Every distinct CDR3 protein forms one entry, paired with its most common genes and DNA. The sample has 25,000 to 35,000 distinct CDR3 sequences on record, less than 8% of them singletons. The ten top clones hold 8% to 10% of the sample. Interpreted using the paper, the time point label stands for: healthy volunteer bleed at 2 weeks. Unfractionated whole blood was collected in Tempus Blood RNA tubes, and total RNA was extracted from that blood. Sequencing was done on a sample of whole blood. All receptors come from a human donor in good health. Some clones in this sample may be carry-over from other donors' samples.

The V call is TRBV7-9, the J call TRBJ1-5, with TRBD1 identical over 10 bases. The ends lost 5 bases at V and 6 bases at J; junction bases unmatched: 1. CDR3 size: 13 residues. CDR1 is SEHNR, CDR2 FQNEAQ, per germline (reference sequence). The CDR3 loop is CASSRTGGQPQHF. The CDR3 DNA sequence: TGTGCCAGCAGCCGGACAGGGGGTCAGCCCCAGCATTTT. The full variable domain, with the rest looked up from reference TRBV7-9 and TRBJ1-5, is DTGVSQNPRHKITKRGQNVTFRCDPISEHNRLYWYRQTLGQGPEFLTYFQNEAQLEKSRLLSDRFSAERPKGSFSTLEIQRTEQGDSAMYLCASSRTGGQPQHFGDGTRLSIL.

This clonotype was picked up a small number of times. The CDR3, as DNA: TGTGCCAGCAGTGAAGGGACAGTAAACTATGGCTACACCTTC. Protein: CASSEGTVNYGYTF. The V call is TRBV25-1, the J call TRBJ1-2; 7 bases align to TRBD1. Unmatched junction bases numbered 2, after V lost 2 bases and J lost 2 bases. Looked up from germline, CDR1 is MGHDK and CDR2 is SYGVNS. The length of the CDR3 is 14 residues.